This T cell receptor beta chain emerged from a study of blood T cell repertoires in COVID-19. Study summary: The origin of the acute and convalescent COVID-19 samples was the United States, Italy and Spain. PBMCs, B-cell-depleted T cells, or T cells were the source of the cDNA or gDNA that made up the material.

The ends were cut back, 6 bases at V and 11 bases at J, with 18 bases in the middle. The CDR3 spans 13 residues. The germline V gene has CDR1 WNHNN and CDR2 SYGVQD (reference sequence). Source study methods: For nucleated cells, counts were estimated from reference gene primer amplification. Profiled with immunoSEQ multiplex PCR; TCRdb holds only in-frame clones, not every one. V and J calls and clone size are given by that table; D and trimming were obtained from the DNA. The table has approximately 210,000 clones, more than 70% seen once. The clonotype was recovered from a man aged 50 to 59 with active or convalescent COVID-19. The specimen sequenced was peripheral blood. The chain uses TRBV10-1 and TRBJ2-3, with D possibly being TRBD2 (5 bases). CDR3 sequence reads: CASSPNLLEGQYF. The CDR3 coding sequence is TGCGCCAGCAGCCCCAACCTATTAGAGGGGCAGTATTTT.